The 14 T cell receptor beta chains listed next were all sequenced from one sample in a study of cytomegalovirus exposure and HLA in healthy donors. The PCR made use of 60 Vbeta and 13 Jbeta primers. TCRdb keeps only in-frame clones here, not all; method: immunoSEQ multiplex PCR. The sample contains roughly 120,000 clones, about 64% of which appear only once. Material: PBMCs. Receptor source: a man aged 18 to 29 in good health and CMV-seropositive.

The chain combines TRBV11-2 with TRBJ1-2; D gene unclear. V shed 6 bases and J shed 8 bases, with 16 bases lying between them. CDR1 and CDR2 (germline): SGHAT, FQNNGV. This CDR3 spans 13 amino acids. CDR3 loop: CASRGEAVGGYTF. CDR3 nucleotide sequence: TGTGCCAGCAGGGGAGAGGCCGTAGGGGGCTACACCTTC.

The J gene is TRBJ1-2, the V gene TRBV10-3; 8 bases are a match to TRBD1. Germline V CDR1 and CDR2: ENHRY, SYGVKD. The CDR3 covers 15 residues. Trimming at V came to 3 bases and at J to 2 bases, leaving 5 bases not matched to a gene. CDR3 bases: TGTGCCATCAGTGATAAACAGGGGGAAAACTATGGCTACACCTTC. It translates to CAISDKQGENYGYTF.

The chain couples TRBV6-4 to TRBJ1-4; 8 nucleotides match TRBD1. CDR1 is MRHNA and CDR2 is SNTAGT in the germline V gene. V trimming: 6 bases; J trimming: 1 base; junction bases outside the gene matches: 1. The CDR3 consists of 14 residues. The CDR3 DNA reads as TGTGCCAGCAGAGGGACAGGAACTAATGAAAAACTGTTTTTT. The encoded protein is CASRGTGTNEKLFF.

The chain recombines TRBV2 with TRBJ2-2; 7 positions agree with TRBD1. In germline, CDR1 is SNHLY, CDR2 FYNNEI. Germline trimming cut 11 bases from V and 1 base from J; bases unmatched to any gene: 7. The CDR3 runs 14 residues. Here the CDR3 reads CASSGQLNTGELFF. The CDR3 nucleotides read TGTGCCTCGTCGGGACAGCTGAACACCGGGGAGCTGTTTTTT. Drawing the rest from reference TRBV2 and TRBJ2-2, the complete variable domain is EPEVTQTPSHQVTQMGQEVILRCVPISNHLYFYWYRQILGQKVEFLVSFYNNEISEKSEIFDDQFSVERPDGSNFTLKIRSTKLEDSAMYFCASSGQLNTGELFFGEGSRLTVL.

This chain joins TRBV7-9 and TRBJ1-1, with 7 positions matching TRBD1. Germline-derived CDR1 and CDR2 are SEHNR and FQNEAQ (reference sequence). Trimming removed 7 bases from V and 10 bases from J; junction bases left unmatched: 12. CDR3 length: 13 residues. The CDR3 is CASTVKGALGAFF. The CDR3 nucleotides are TGTGCCAGCACCGTGAAGGGGGCTCTTGGAGCTTTCTTT. Full variable domain (missing parts from reference TRBV7-9 and TRBJ1-1): DTGVSQNPRHKITKRGQNVTFRCDPISEHNRLYWYRQTLGQGPEFLTYFQNEAQLEKSRLLSDRFSAERPKGSFSTLEIQRTEQGDSAMYLCASTVKGALGAFFGQGTRLTVV.

The chain carries TRBV28 and TRBJ1-5, with 7 bases fitting TRBD1. Trimming removed 5 bases from V and 7 bases from J; junction bases left unmatched: 8. This CDR3 comprises 14 residues. In germline, CDR1 is MDHEN, CDR2 SYDVKM. The CDR3 spells CASSHNRGGQPQHF. CDR3 bases: TGTGCCAGCAGTCATAACAGGGGTGGCCAGCCCCAGCATTTT.

The genes are TRBV10-1 and TRBJ2-7; TRBD2 matches at 8 bases. V dropped 6 bases and J dropped 5; count of bases not matched to a gene: 9. CDR1 WNHNN and CDR2 SYGVQD come from the germline V gene (reference sequence). CDR3 size: 14 residues. CDR3 bases: TGCGCCAGCAGCCCCGGGGGGGTGAAGAACGAGCAGTACTTC. As protein: CASSPGGVKNEQYF.

This sequence joins TRBV5-1 and TRBJ2-1; no firm D call. Trimming took off 0 bases at V and 8 bases at J, with 12 bases between the two ends. The CDR3 has 14 residues. Germline lookup yields CDR1 SGHRS and CDR2 YFSETQ. The CDR3 bases are TGCGCCAGCAGCTTGGGTAGTAGCTTCGATGAGCAGTTCTTC. This translates into CASSLGSSFDEQFF.

The genes are TRBV11-2 and TRBJ2-1, with a tentative D call TRBD1 (5 bases). Trimming shortened V by 0 bases and J by 4 bases, and 10 bases separated the two germline ends. CDR3 length: 15 amino acids. Germline assignment: CDR1 SGHAT and CDR2 FQNNGV. CDR3 sequence (DNA): TGTGCCAGCAGCTTAGATTGGGGCAGTTACAATGAGCAGTTCTTC. Translation gives CASSLDWGSYNEQFF.

The CDR3 reads CASSFPGTTQETQYF. The CDR3 DNA is TGCGCCAGCAGCTTCCCTGGGACTACACAAGAGACCCAGTACTTC. The chain uses TRBV5-1 and TRBJ2-7, with 7 bases identical to TRBD2. Gene TRBJ2-5 matches the end of the DNA better, so the J call may be wrong. Germline V gives CDR1 SGHRS, CDR2 YFSETQ. This CDR3 spans 15 amino acids.

The rearrangement links TRBV11-3 to TRBJ2-2, with D possibly matching TRBD1 (5 bases). The V gene's germline CDR1 is SGHNT and CDR2 YENEEA. CDR3 length: 15 amino acids. Trimming took 3 bases from V and 4 from J, leaving 12 bases between them. In DNA form, the CDR3 reads TGTGCCAGCAGCTTGGGCAGGGCGGCCACCGGGGAGCTGTTTTTT. This sequence encodes CASSLGRAATGELFF. Looking up the rest from reference TRBV11-3 and TRBJ2-2 gives the full variable domain: EAGVVQSPRYKIIEKKQPVAFWCNPISGHNTLYWYLQNLGQGPELLIRYENEEAVDDSQLPKDRFSAERLKGVDSTLKIQPAELGDSAVYLCASSLGRAATGELFFGEGSRLTVL.

This clone appeared a single time. The chain is built from TRBV28 and TRBJ2-3, with 10 bases identical to TRBD2. V trimming: 7 bases; J trimming: 7 bases; junction bases outside the gene matches: 8. CDR3 length: 14 residues. The germline CDR1 and CDR2 sequences are MDHEN and SYDVKM. CDR3 protein: CASTPGTSVHTQYF. CDR3 sequence (DNA): TGTGCCAGCACCCCCGGGACTAGCGTTCATACGCAGTATTTT.

This chain connects TRBV2 to TRBJ2-1; 8 bases align to TRBD2. The CDR3 has 16 residues. The germline CDR1 and CDR2 sequences are SNHLY and FYNNEI. V was clipped by 1 base and J by 7 bases; unmatched bases: 9. CDR3 protein: CASSEGVAGIPNEQFF. CDR3 sequence (DNA): TGTGCCAGCAGTGAAGGGGTAGCGGGGATCCCGAATGAGCAGTTCTTC.

In its sample, this clone was seen once. CDR3: CASSYRGYGYTF. CDR3 bases: TGTGCCAGCAGTTACCGCGGGTATGGCTACACCTTC. The chain has TRBV6-5 and TRBJ1-2; D remains ambiguous. The germline gives CDR1 MNHEY, CDR2 SVGAGI. Trimming removed 2 bases from V and 5 bases from J, with 6 bases in between. This CDR3 is 12 amino acids long.